This T cell receptor (beta chain) was recovered during a study of T cell responses to AZD1222 COVID-19 vaccine. Profiled with immunoSEQ multiplex PCR; TCRdb holds only in-frame clones, not every one. This sample has over 100,000 clones, with less than 95% found just once. The CDR3 covers 13 residues. V was pared by 5 bases and J by 5 bases, with 5 bases of the junction left unmatched. Here the sequenced sample was peripheral blood, taken on day 0 of AZD1222 vaccination. The chain joins TRBV12-3 or TRBV12-4 to TRBJ1-2; 7 bases map to TRBD1. This sequence was found in an adult in good health. The CDR3 is CASSDRERYGYTF. The CDR3 DNA sequence: TGTGCCAGCAGTGACAGGGAAAGATATGGCTACACCTTC.